The T cell receptor beta chain described here comes from a study of T cell responses to AZD1222 COVID-19 vaccine. Germline trimming cut 3 bases from V and 1 base from J; bases unmatched to any gene: 2. The CDR3 is 16 amino acids. Germline assignment: CDR1 SGDLS and CDR2 YYNGEE. The table came from immunoSEQ multiplex PCR; TCRdb's copy has only in-frame clones and leaves some out. The table records about 150,000 clones, more than 75% of them present only once. Sequences were derived from peripheral blood, sampled 28 days after the second AZD1222 dose. This TCR was recovered from an adult who received the AZD1222 COVID-19 vaccine. The V gene is TRBV9, the J gene TRBJ2-3, with 13 bases that match TRBD2. CDR3 nucleotides: TGTGCCAGCAGCGGGACTAGCGGGAGCGGCACAGATACGCAGTATTTT. This translates into CASSGTSGSGTDTQYF.